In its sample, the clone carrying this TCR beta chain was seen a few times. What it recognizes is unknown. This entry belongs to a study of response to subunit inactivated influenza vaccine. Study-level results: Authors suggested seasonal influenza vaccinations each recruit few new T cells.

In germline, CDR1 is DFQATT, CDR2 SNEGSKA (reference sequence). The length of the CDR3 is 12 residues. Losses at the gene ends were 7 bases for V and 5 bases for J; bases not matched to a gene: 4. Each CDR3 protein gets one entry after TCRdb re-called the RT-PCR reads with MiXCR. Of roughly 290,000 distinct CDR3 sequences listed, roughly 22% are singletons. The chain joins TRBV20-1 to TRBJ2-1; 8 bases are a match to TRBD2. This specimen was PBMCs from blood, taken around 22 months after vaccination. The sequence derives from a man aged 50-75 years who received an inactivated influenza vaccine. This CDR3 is CSVTSGDNEQFF. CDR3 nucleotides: TGCAGTGTAACTAGCGGCGACAATGAGCAGTTCTTC.